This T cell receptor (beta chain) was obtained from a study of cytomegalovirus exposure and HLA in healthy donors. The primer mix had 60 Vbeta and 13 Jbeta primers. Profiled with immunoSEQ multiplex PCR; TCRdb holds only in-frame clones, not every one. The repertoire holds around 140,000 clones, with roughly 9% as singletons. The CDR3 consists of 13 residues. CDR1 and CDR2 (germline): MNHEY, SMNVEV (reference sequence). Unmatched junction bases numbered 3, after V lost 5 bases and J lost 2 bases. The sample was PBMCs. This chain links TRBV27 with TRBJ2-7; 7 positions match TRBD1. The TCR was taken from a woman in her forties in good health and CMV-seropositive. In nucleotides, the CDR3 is TGTGCCAGCAGTCTCGGGACAGCCTACGAGCAGTACTTC. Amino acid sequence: CASSLGTAYEQYF.